Following are 32 T cell receptor beta chains from one sample sequenced in a study of cytomegalovirus exposure and HLA in healthy donors. With 60 Vbeta and 13 Jbeta primers, the PCR was carried out. Sequenced by immunoSEQ multiplex PCR; TCRdb stores in-frame clones only, minus some. The table records over 150,000 clones, about 70% of them present only once. Sequenced: PBMCs. The receptors shown here come from a woman in her 40s in good health and CMV-seropositive.

The chain joins TRBV4-2 to TRBJ2-7; D is perhaps TRBD2 (7 bases). V was clipped by 2 bases and J by 2 bases, with 25 bases between them. The CDR3 spans 19 residues. CDR1 is LGHNA, CDR2 YNFKEQ, per germline. DNA of the CDR3: TGTGCCAGCAGCCAAACTTTGGGGGGGCAATTAAAGCAGACCTACGAGCAGTACTTC. It translates to CASSQTLGGQLKQTYEQYF.

The chain recombines TRBV29-1 with TRBJ1-1; D might be TRBD1 (6 bases). CDR3 length: 14 residues. Germline CDR1 and CDR2: SQVTM and ANQGSEA. The V end was cut by 8 bases, the J end by 1 base, with 17 bases between. This CDR3 is CSLMAGVENTEAFF. For the CDR3, the DNA is TGCAGCTTAATGGCAGGGGTCGAGAACACTGAAGCTTTCTTT.

The chain carries TRBV5-1 and TRBJ2-7, with D maybe TRBD2 (5 bases). Trimming pared 9 bases from V and 3 bases from J, leaving 13 bases between. CDR3 size: 12 residues. Germline V gives CDR1 SGHRS, CDR2 YFSETQ. The CDR3 loop is CATRGKGYEQYF. Written as DNA, the CDR3 is TGCGCCACCCGGGGAAAGGGCTACGAGCAGTACTTC.

The chain carries TRBV29-1 and TRBJ2-1; D is unresolved. V lost 4 bases to trimming and J lost 0 bases, with 10 bases between them. This CDR3 region has 14 residues. The germline gives CDR1 SQVTM, CDR2 ANQGSEA. The DNA for the CDR3 is TGCAGCGTTGGTAAGCCGAGCTCCTACAATGAGCAGTTCTTC. Translating it yields CSVGKPSSYNEQFF.

The rearrangement joins TRBV29-1 to TRBJ1-1; no definite D call. Germline V gene data show CDR1 as SQVTM and CDR2 as ANQGSEA. The V gene lost 5 bases and the J gene lost 0 bases, with 7 bases spanning the gap. The CDR3 has 12 amino acids. CDR3 DNA: TGCAGCGTTTTTGTCATGAACACTGAAGCTTTCTTT. Protein product: CSVFVMNTEAFF. Using reference TRBV29-1 and TRBJ1-1 for the parts outside the CDR3, the full variable domain is SAVISQKPSRDICQRGTSLTIQCQVDSQVTMMFWYRQQPGQSLTLIATANQGSEATYESGFVIDKFPISRPNLTFSTLTVSNMSPEDSSIYLCSVFVMNTEAFFGQGTRLTVV.

This chain uses TRBV27 with TRBJ1-5, with D hard to call. Germline-derived CDR1 and CDR2 are MNHEY and SMNVEV (reference sequence). Trimming shortened V by 5 bases and J by 4 bases, and 18 bases separated the two germline ends. The CDR3 spans 16 residues. In DNA, the CDR3 is TGTGCCAGCAGTCGTTCCCACTCCGGGAGAAATCAGCCCCAGCATTTT. Translation gives CASSRSHSGRNQPQHF.

The rearrangement links TRBV5-1 to TRBJ2-1, with 8 bases identical to TRBD2. The trim removed 0 bases at V and 4 bases at J, leaving 3 bases unmatched. Germline lookup yields CDR1 SGHRS and CDR2 YFSETQ. There are 15 residues in the CDR3. CDR3 sequence: CASSLGGGQYNEQFF. The CDR3 DNA reads as TGCGCCAGCAGCTTGGGCGGGGGGCAGTACAATGAGCAGTTCTTC.

The V gene is TRBV4-3, the J gene TRBJ2-7; 9 bases fit TRBD1. Germline V CDR1 and CDR2: LGHNA, YSLEER. The CDR3 extends over 14 amino acids. J gave up 6 bases and V 4 bases, and 7 bases lay outside the gene matches. The CDR3 DNA sequence: TGCGCCAGCAGCCGCAGACAGGGGGTCATCGAGCAGTACTTC. Translated, it gives CASSRRQGVIEQYF.

This chain joins TRBV25-1 and TRBJ1-6; 7 positions match TRBD1. Germline lookup yields CDR1 MGHDK and CDR2 SYGVNS. The CDR3 contains 15 residues. V lost 7 bases and J lost 7; bases outside the gene matches: 10. The CDR3 spells CASTSTGQLNSPLHF. DNA for the CDR3: TGTGCCAGCACCAGCACGGGACAGTTAAATTCACCCCTCCACTTT. Based on the CDR3 plus reference TRBV25-1 and TRBJ1-6, the full variable domain is EADIYQTPRYLVIGTGKKITLECSQTMGHDKMYWYQQDPGMELHLIHYSYGVNSTEKGDLSSESTVSRIRTEHFPLTLESARPSHTSQYLCASTSTGQLNSPLHFGNGTRLTVT.

The CDR3 region has the DNA TGTGCCAGCAGCGTTGGCAGGTCGACCGCCGGGGAGCTGTTTTTT. Encoded protein: CASSVGRSTAGELFF. V gene TRBV9 combines with J gene TRBJ2-2; D gene uncertain. The CDR3 covers 15 residues. V lost 2 bases, J lost 6 bases, and 14 bases lay in between. In germline, CDR1 is SGDLS, CDR2 YYNGEE.

The chain couples TRBV19 to TRBJ1-2; D call uncertain. The V gene lost 7 bases and the J gene lost 4 bases, with 16 bases spanning the gap. The germline gives CDR1 LNHDA, CDR2 SQIVND (reference sequence). The CDR3 consists of 14 residues. CDR3 amino acids: CASTPLAAGYGYTF. The CDR3 DNA follows: TGTGCCAGTACTCCGTTGGCTGCGGGCTATGGCTACACCTTC.

CDR3 nucleotide sequence: TGCAGTGCGCTGATGGGGCGAGGCTACACCTTC. Translated: CSALMGRGYTF. This sequence joins TRBV20-1 and TRBJ1-2; a possible D gene is TRBD1 (5 bases). This CDR3 is built from 11 residues. Germline V gene data show CDR1 as DFQATT and CDR2 as SNEGSKA (reference sequence). With 6 bases removed from V and 8 bases from J, the gap between germline ends came to 13 bases.

This clone showed up just a few times. This chain uses TRBV28 with TRBJ2-5, with D maybe TRBD2 (5 bases). Trimming pared 7 bases from V and 1 base from J, leaving 16 bases between. In germline, CDR1 is MDHEN, CDR2 SYDVKM. The CDR3 runs 15 residues. The CDR3: CASTPSSGSQETQYF. CDR3 DNA: TGTGCCAGCACCCCTTCGAGCGGTTCCCAAGAGACCCAGTACTTC.

The chain combines TRBV28 with TRBJ1-2; a weak D match, TRBD1 (5 bases). Germline V lookup: CDR1 MDHEN, CDR2 SYDVKM. V gave up 8 bases and J gave up 7 bases, with 14 bases separating them. CDR3 length equals 12 residues. As DNA, the CDR3 is TGTGCCAGCGGAATGGGCAGGGCTGGCTACACCTTC. It yields the protein CASGMGRAGYTF.

This sequence joins TRBV29-1 and TRBJ1-1; 9 bases agree with TRBD1. Germline V gene sequence: CDR1 SQVTM, CDR2 ANQGSEA. The CDR3 extends over 13 amino acids. Trimming took 4 bases from V and 4 from J; bases not matched to a gene: 4. This CDR3 reads CSVGTGVGTEAFF. DNA of the CDR3: TGCAGCGTTGGGACAGGGGTCGGCACTGAAGCTTTCTTT.

This chain joins TRBV10-3 and TRBJ1-2; 10 bases are a match to TRBD1. Per the germline V gene, CDR1 is ENHRY and CDR2 is SYGVKD. V dropped 3 bases and J dropped 6; count of bases not matched to a gene: 10. This CDR3 comprises 16 residues. The CDR3 DNA reads as TGTGCCATCAGTGAAGTTGACGGGACAGGGGCTGATGGCTACACCTTC. Its protein is CAISEVDGTGADGYTF.

The chain is built from TRBV15 and TRBJ2-7; TRBD1 matches at 9 bases. Germline trimming cut 3 bases from V and 3 bases from J; bases unmatched to any gene: 12. CDR3 size: 17 residues. Germline CDR1 reads LNHNV; CDR2 reads YYDKDF (reference sequence). CDR3 sequence (DNA): TGTGCCACCAGCAGGGATAAACAGGGGGCTTCCCGCTACGAGCAGTACTTC. This gives the protein CATSRDKQGASRYEQYF.

This rearrangement joins TRBV2 to TRBJ2-7, with a possible D match to TRBD1 (5 bases). This CDR3 contains 15 residues. CDR1 is SNHLY, CDR2 FYNNEI, per germline. Trimming removed 6 bases at V and 5 bases at J, with 20 bases between. Here the CDR3 reads CASRLEGLLGDEQYF. Written as DNA, the CDR3 is TGTGCCAGCAGACTCGAAGGGCTCTTAGGGGACGAGCAGTACTTC.

This clone was recorded a few times. This sequence joins TRBV10-3 and TRBJ2-1, with 9 bases that match TRBD1. This CDR3 region has 13 residues. Trimming cost V 7 bases and J 3 bases; bases outside gene matches: 1. CDR1 and CDR2 (germline): ENHRY, SYGVKD. The CDR3 DNA is TGTGCCATCAAGGGACAGGGCTACAATGAGCAGTTCTTC. This gives the protein CAIKGQGYNEQFF.

As for this clone: Other DNA variants within this sample encode the same CDR3. The chain has TRBV7-2 and TRBJ2-7; 9 nucleotides align to TRBD1. The germline V gene has CDR1 SGHTA and CDR2 FQGNSA. The CDR3 is 15 amino acids. V was pared by 5 bases and J by 2 bases, with 7 bases of the junction left unmatched. The CDR3 protein is CASSHTGQGPYEQYF. As DNA, the CDR3 is TGTGCCAGCAGCCATACGGGACAGGGCCCCTACGAGCAGTACTTC.

The chain carries TRBV4-2 and TRBJ2-5; D is perhaps TRBD2 (5 bases). V was trimmed by 4 bases and J by 4 bases, leaving 13 bases between them. Per the germline V gene, CDR1 is LGHNA and CDR2 is YNFKEQ. The CDR3 length is 14 residues. The CDR3 nucleotides read TGTGCCAGCAGCCGGGCCATAGGGAGAGAGACCCAGTACTTC. Translation: CASSRAIGRETQYF.

V usage is TRBV7-2 and J usage is TRBJ1-5, with TRBD1 matching over 9 bases. This CDR3 has 15 residues. The J segment lost 4 bases and the V segment lost 8 bases, leaving 9 bases of the junction unmatched. Germline V lookup: CDR1 SGHTA, CDR2 FQGNSA. CDR3 amino acids: CASRLDRGYNQPQHF. The DNA of the CDR3 is TGTGCCAGCCGCCTGGACAGGGGCTATAATCAGCCCCAGCATTTT.

Of note for this clone: Other nucleotide sequences in the sample specify the same CDR3. The chain recombines TRBV5-4 with TRBJ2-7; tentative D call: TRBD2 (5 bases). The V gene lost 4 bases and the J gene lost 7 bases, with 15 bases spanning the gap. The CDR3 extends over 13 amino acids. Germline CDR1 SGHNT, CDR2 YYREEE (reference sequence). The CDR3 sequence is CASSQTSDYEQYF. In DNA form, the CDR3 reads TGTGCCAGCAGCCAAACTTCCGACTATGAGCAGTACTTC.

The chain couples TRBV10-3 to TRBJ2-1; D possibly corresponds to TRBD2 (5 bases). Trimming stripped 5 bases from V and 8 bases from J, with 7 bases between. The germline CDR1 and CDR2 sequences are ENHRY and SYGVKD. This CDR3 is built from 11 residues. This CDR3 is CAISTSYEQFF. The DNA for the CDR3 is TGTGCCATCAGTACTAGTTATGAGCAGTTCTTC.

This chain uses TRBV2 with TRBJ2-7; perhaps TRBD2 as D (6 bases). Germline-derived CDR1 and CDR2 are SNHLY and FYNNEI. There are 11 residues in the CDR3. Trimming removed 6 bases at V and 7 bases at J, with 10 bases between. The CDR3 nucleotides are TGTGCCAGCAGGCTAGCGCTGGAGCAGTACTTC. Amino acid sequence: CASRLALEQYF. Supplemented by reference TRBV2 and TRBJ2-7, the full variable domain reads EPEVTQTPSHQVTQMGQEVILRCVPISNHLYFYWYRQILGQKVEFLVSFYNNEISEKSEIFDDQFSVERPDGSNFTLKIRSTKLEDSAMYFCASRLALEQYFGPGTRLTVT.

This clone has only a few counts. This chain joins TRBV9 and TRBJ2-5; 8 bases are shared with TRBD1. This CDR3 has 16 amino acids. After removal of 1 base from V and 0 bases from J, the junction contained 5 bases not matched to a gene. Germline CDR1 SGDLS, CDR2 YYNGEE. CDR3 sequence: CASSVTGGNYQETQYF. CDR3 in DNA: TGTGCCAGCAGCGTAACAGGGGGAAATTACCAAGAGACCCAGTACTTC. The whole variable domain, remainder taken from reference TRBV9 and TRBJ2-5, is DSGVTQTPKHLITATGQRVTLRCSPRSGDLSVYWYQQSLDQGLQFLIQYYNGEERAKGNILERFSAQQFPDLHSELNLSSLELGDSALYFCASSVTGGNYQETQYFGPGTRLLVL.

A single count supports this clone. The rearrangement links TRBV18 to TRBJ1-5; D possibly corresponds to TRBD1 (5 bases). CDR1 and CDR2 from the germline V gene are KGHSH and LQKENI. CDR3 size: 15 residues. V lost 3 bases and J lost 4, with 13 bases in between. The DNA of the CDR3 is TGTGCCAGCTCACCGGGGGGGGTAAGGAATCAGCCCCAGCATTTT. This gives the protein CASSPGGVRNQPQHF. Supplemented by reference TRBV18 and TRBJ1-5, the full variable domain reads NAGVMQNPRHLVRRRGQEARLRCSPMKGHSHVYWYRQLPEEGLKFMVYLQKENIIDESGMPKERFSAEFPKEGPSILRIQQVVRGDSAAYFCASSPGGVRNQPQHFGDGTRLSIL.

The chain uses TRBV9 and TRBJ2-7, with TRBD1 as a possible D gene (5 bases). In germline, CDR1 is SGDLS, CDR2 YYNGEE. V dropped 0 bases and J dropped 3 bases, with 7 bases sitting between them. This CDR3 comprises 13 residues. The CDR3 spells CASSVEDSYEQYF. The CDR3 bases are TGTGCCAGCAGCGTAGAAGACAGCTACGAGCAGTACTTC.

The rearrangement joins TRBV19 to TRBJ1-5; 8 bases map to TRBD1. This CDR3 has 15 residues. Trimming at V came to 4 bases and at J to 6 bases, leaving 8 bases not matched to a gene. Germline values: CDR1 LNHDA, CDR2 SQIVND (reference sequence). The CDR3 nucleotides are TGTGCCAGTAGTACGGACAGGGTGAAAGGTCAGCCCCAGCATTTT. Translated: CASSTDRVKGQPQHF.

This sequence joins TRBV6-5 and TRBJ1-2; the match to TRBD1 covers 9 bases. Germline V CDR1 and CDR2: MNHEY, SVGAGI. J gave up 4 bases and V 10 bases, and 4 bases lay outside the gene matches. This CDR3 is built from 12 residues. The CDR3, as DNA: TGTGCCACCGGACAGGGGTCCTATGGCTACACCTTC. Its translation is CATGQGSYGYTF.

This sequence joins TRBV5-1 and TRBJ1-2; D might be TRBD1 (6 bases). The CDR3 sequence is 13 residues long. From germline, CDR1 is SGHRS and CDR2 YFSETQ. Trimming removed 0 bases from V and 8 bases from J, with 11 bases in between. As DNA, the CDR3 is TGCGCCAGCAGCTTGGCAGGGGTAGAGGGCTACACCTTC. Its protein product is CASSLAGVEGYTF.

This chain links TRBV5-4 with TRBJ2-1; D perhaps matches TRBD1 (6 bases). CDR1 and CDR2 (germline): SGHNT, YYREEE (reference sequence). This CDR3 is 15 amino acids long. V was clipped by 2 bases and J by 4 bases, with 13 bases between them. The CDR3 DNA reads as TGTGCCAGCAGCTTAGAGGACAGATCTTACAATGAGCAGTTCTTC. It encodes CASSLEDRSYNEQFF.